This entry lists 19 T cell receptor beta chains sequenced from one sample in a study of blood T cells in healthy people across ages. Using a J-beta primer mix together with a sample-barcoded 5' primer, a second PCR was run for roughly 7 to 11 cycles. Via MiXCR, TCRdb re-called the 5' RACE reads, giving one row per CDR3 protein. The data hold 1,500,000 or so distinct CDR3 sequences, with about 42% observed a single time. Specimen: blood. Receptors originate from a woman between 18 and 29 years old in good health.

The rearrangement uses TRBV6-6 and TRBJ1-4; TRBD1 agrees at 7 bases. CDR1 and CDR2 (germline): MNHNY, SVGAGI (reference sequence). V dropped 6 bases and J dropped 2; count of bases not matched to a gene: 3. The CDR3 is 14 residues long. The CDR3 protein is CASRRGGTNEKLFF. In DNA, the CDR3 is TGTGCCAGCAGAAGAGGGGGCACTAATGAAAAACTGTTTTTT.

As to this clonotype: Germline and junction disagree at one end, which may indicate a read error. The V gene is TRBV20-1, the J gene TRBJ2-3, with a possible D match to TRBD2 (6 bases). The germline CDR1 and CDR2 sequences are DFQATT and SNEGSKA (reference sequence). This CDR3 has 16 residues. The chain's CDR3 is CGASDFRGANTDTQYF. Here the CDR3 DNA reads TGCGGTGCTAGTGATTTTCGCGGGGCCAACACAGATACGCAGTATTTT.

The chain couples TRBV2 to TRBJ1-2, with TRBD1 identical over 9 bases. The germline V gene encodes CDR1 SNHLY and CDR2 FYNNEI. The junction had 6 bases not matched to a gene; V was cut back by 4 bases and J by 6 bases. There are 14 residues in the CDR3. CDR3: CASSAWGQGDGYTF. The CDR3 nucleotides are TGTGCCAGCAGTGCCTGGGGACAGGGTGATGGCTACACCTTC.

As regards this clonotype: A much larger clone differs by one base, so this may be a read error. The rearrangement links TRBV29-1 to TRBJ2-3, with 8 bases fitting TRBD2. This CDR3 region has 12 residues. Germline lookup yields CDR1 SQVTM and CDR2 ANQGSEA. This CDR3 is CSVLTSEDTRYF. In DNA, the CDR3 is TGCAGCGTGTTGACTAGCGAGGATACGCGGTATTTT.

The chain is built from TRBV28 and TRBJ1-5; no clear D gene. Trimming took off 1 base at V and 10 bases at J, with 17 bases between the two ends. The CDR3 spans 15 residues. Germline CDR1 MDHEN, CDR2 SYDVKM. This CDR3 reads CASSLYRLSNGPQHF. Here the CDR3 DNA reads TGTGCCAGCAGTTTATATAGGCTGTCTAATGGACCCCAGCATTTT.

The chain joins TRBV5-1 to TRBJ2-1; 14 bases map to TRBD2. V shed 4 bases and J 4 bases; nucleotides not matched to a gene: 4. This CDR3 contains 16 residues. Germline CDR1 reads SGHRS; CDR2 reads YFSETQ. This chain's CDR3 is CASSTTSGGAYNEQFF. DNA of the CDR3: TGCGCCAGCAGCACGACTAGCGGGGGGGCTTACAATGAGCAGTTCTTC.

The V and J genes are TRBV20-1 and TRBJ1-1, with 8 positions matching TRBD1. V lost 2 bases and J lost 5; bases outside the gene matches: 7. The CDR3 sequence is 14 residues long. Germline values: CDR1 DFQATT, CDR2 SNEGSKA (reference sequence). The CDR3 DNA reads TGCAGTGCTAGAATCCAGGGGGCGTGGACTGAAGCTTTCTTT. Its protein product is CSARIQGAWTEAFF.

The chain links TRBV12-3 or TRBV12-4 to TRBJ1-3; 10 positions match TRBD1. The CDR3 length is 14 residues. V lost 3 bases to trimming and J lost 8 bases; unmatched junction nucleotides: 4. The CDR3 DNA reads TGTGCCAGCAGTTTCGGGGACAGGGGTTACACCATATATTTT. It encodes CASSFGDRGYTIYF.

The chain employs TRBV11-2 and TRBJ2-5; D is possibly TRBD2 (6 bases). The germline V gene has CDR1 SGHAT and CDR2 FQNNGV. The CDR3 covers 17 residues. V dropped 4 bases and J dropped 5 bases, with 23 bases sitting between them. DNA for the CDR3: TGTGCCAGCAGCTCAGGACTAACGGGAAGGGCGGGCGAGACCCAGTACTTC. Translation gives CASSSGLTGRAGETQYF.

CDR3 in DNA: TGTGCCTGGACCACACAGGGAGTCTACTATGGCTACACCTTC. Translating gives CAWTTQGVYYGYTF. This chain joins TRBV30 and TRBJ1-2, with D possibly matching TRBD1 (6 bases). From germline, CDR1 is GTSNPN and CDR2 SVGIG (reference sequence). V gave up 4 bases and J gave up 3 bases, with 15 bases separating them. CDR3 length equals 14 residues.

The chain joins TRBV14 to TRBJ1-6; 7 nucleotides match TRBD1. The CDR3 totals 15 residues. V lost 3 bases, J lost 9 bases, and 8 bases stayed unmatched. CDR1 is SGHDN and CDR2 is FVKESK in the germline V gene. CDR3 sequence: CASSQGQLASSPLHF. CDR3 DNA sequence: TGTGCCAGCAGCCAGGGACAGCTAGCCAGTTCACCCCTCCACTTT. Drawing the rest from reference TRBV14 and TRBJ1-6, the complete variable domain is EAGVTQFPSHSVIEKGQTVTLRCDPISGHDNLYWYRRVMGKEIKFLLHFVKESKQDESGMPNNRFLAERTGGTYSTLKVQPAELEDSGVYFCASSQGQLASSPLHFGNGTRLTVT.

CDR3 nucleotide sequence: TGTGCCAGCAGTTTGAGCGGGGGTGGCGGATCCTACAATGAGCAGTTCTTC. Its translation: CASSLSGGGGSYNEQFF. J is TRBJ2-1 and V is TRBV6-5; TRBD2 agrees at 8 bases. Germline trimming cut 4 bases from V and 1 base from J; bases unmatched to any gene: 9. Germline CDR1 MNHEY, CDR2 SVGAGI. The CDR3 is 17 amino acids.

The V and J genes are TRBV12-3 or TRBV12-4 and TRBJ1-5; 7 bases agree with TRBD1. This CDR3 spans 14 amino acids. The V and J ends lost 5 bases and 4 bases, in that order; junction bases with no gene match: 5. The CDR3 loop is CASSRGQTNQPQHF. CDR3 nucleotides: TGTGCCAGCAGTCGGGGACAGACAAATCAGCCCCAGCATTTT.

The table lists this clonotype with a few counts. The V gene is TRBV6-2 or TRBV6-3, the J gene TRBJ2-1; TRBD2 matches 9 bases. V gave up 7 bases and J gave up 3 bases; unmatched junction bases: 4. The length of the CDR3 is 14 residues. Germline-derived CDR1 and CDR2 are MNHEY and SVGEGT. The CDR3 sequence: CASTQTSGYNEQFF. CDR3 DNA: TGTGCCAGCACTCAGACTAGCGGCTACAATGAGCAGTTCTTC.

The rearrangement links TRBV24-1 to TRBJ2-3; 9 positions match TRBD1. CDR3 length: 14 amino acids. Germline assignment: CDR1 KGHDR and CDR2 SFDVKD. V was clipped by 8 bases and J by 0 bases; unmatched bases: 2. This CDR3 reads CATKGTGSTDTQYF. The CDR3 DNA follows: TGTGCCACCAAAGGGACAGGGAGCACAGATACGCAGTATTTT.

The chain has TRBV7-3 and TRBJ2-7, with TRBD2 matching over 9 bases. This CDR3 spans 16 amino acids. After removal of 0 bases from V and 2 bases from J, the junction contained 5 bases not matched to a gene. Per the germline V gene, CDR1 is SGHTA and CDR2 is FQGTGA. CDR3 nucleotide sequence: TGTGCCAGCAGCTTAACTGGGGCTAGCGGGGCCTACGAGCAGTACTTC. Its translation: CASSLTGASGAYEQYF.

The sample holds a few counts of this clonotype. J is TRBJ1-2 and V is TRBV7-8; the D gene is possibly TRBD1 (5 bases). V shed 3 bases and J shed 6 bases, with 11 bases lying between them. From germline, CDR1 is SGHVS and CDR2 FQNEAQ. The CDR3 sequence is 13 residues long. Here the CDR3 DNA reads TGTGCCAGCAGCTTTGGGACTTGGGATGGCTACACCTTC. Translated: CASSFGTWDGYTF.

This clonotype was counted between two and nine times. The chain links TRBV10-3 to TRBJ2-1; D perhaps matches TRBD2 (7 bases). The CDR3 totals 18 residues. Trimming shortened V by 0 bases and J by 6 bases, and 21 bases separated the two germline ends. Germline CDR1 is ENHRY and CDR2 is SYGVKD. For the CDR3, the DNA is TGTGCCATCAGTGAGTCGTTGTATGTTGCGGGGGCTTCCAATGAGCAGTTCTTC. Residues: CAISESLYVAGASNEQFF.

V and J are TRBV12-3 or TRBV12-4 and TRBJ1-4; D unclear. V shed 6 bases and J shed 4 bases, with 15 bases lying between them. The CDR3 runs 15 residues. This CDR3 reads CASRGAAAGNEKLFF. The DNA for the CDR3 is TGTGCCAGCAGGGGCGCGGCAGCGGGTAATGAAAAACTGTTTTTT.